This T cell receptor beta chain was sequenced in a study of blood T cells in healthy people across ages. The table lists this clonotype with a few counts. The CDR3 loop spans 15 amino acids. Germline assignment: CDR1 MNHNS and CDR2 SASEGT. V lost 7 bases, J lost 3 bases, and 18 bases lay in between. A second PCR of roughly 6 to 12 cycles used a sample-barcoded 5' primer and a J-beta primer mix. TCRdb called the 5' RACE reads again in MiXCR, with one record for every CDR3 protein. Of about 1,400,000 distinct CDR3 sequences detected, about 40% appear once; the ten largest clones hold 7.9%. The chain has TRBV6-1 and TRBJ1-1; D possibly corresponds to TRBD1 (6 bases). The clonotype comes from a young woman in good health. Sequenced input: blood. CDR3 loop: CASTTGQGRDTEAFF. The CDR3 nucleotides are TGTGCCAGCACCACTGGGCAGGGGCGGGACACTGAAGCTTTCTTT.